This T cell receptor (beta chain) was obtained from a study of blood T cells in healthy people across ages. Germline lookup yields CDR1 MNHEY and CDR2 SMNVEV (reference sequence). Trimming left V 2 bases short and J 8 bases short, with 10 bases between. This CDR3 contains 13 residues. This clonotype was seen a handful of times. The second PCR ran roughly 6 to 12 cycles with a sample-barcoded 5' primer and J-beta primers. TCRdb re-derived calls from the 5' RACE reads in MiXCR, one entry per CDR3 protein. Of about 720,000 distinct CDR3 sequences detected, about a fifth appear once; the ten largest clones hold 22%.

The chain has TRBV27 and TRBJ2-1; D gene uncertain. The sample was blood. This TCR was sampled from a man between 65 and 80 years old in good health. The CDR3 spells CASSLGVVDEQFF. The CDR3 DNA reads TGTGCCAGCAGTTTAGGAGTAGTGGATGAGCAGTTCTTC.